This T cell receptor beta chain was retrieved from a study of CD8 T cells in Susac syndrome. The CDR3 extends over 14 amino acids. V shed 3 bases and J 5 bases; nucleotides not matched to a gene: 7. Germline values: CDR1 DFQATT, CDR2 SNEGSKA (reference sequence). RNA amounts of about 0.5 to 1 ug underwent reverse transcription with random hexamers. TCRdb reprocessed the immunoSEQ multiplex PCR reads with MiXCR, giving one entry per CDR3 protein. The sample carries 330,000 or so distinct CDR3 sequences, about 91% recorded once. The source of this sequence is a human donor with multiple sclerosis. The chain is built from TRBV20-1 and TRBJ2-7; 10 nucleotides align to TRBD1. The sample taken for sequencing was CD8+ T cells from PBMCs. CDR3 DNA sequence: TGCAGTGCTAGCCTGAGGGACAGGGGCCACGAGCAGTACTTC. Its translation: CSASLRDRGHEQYF.